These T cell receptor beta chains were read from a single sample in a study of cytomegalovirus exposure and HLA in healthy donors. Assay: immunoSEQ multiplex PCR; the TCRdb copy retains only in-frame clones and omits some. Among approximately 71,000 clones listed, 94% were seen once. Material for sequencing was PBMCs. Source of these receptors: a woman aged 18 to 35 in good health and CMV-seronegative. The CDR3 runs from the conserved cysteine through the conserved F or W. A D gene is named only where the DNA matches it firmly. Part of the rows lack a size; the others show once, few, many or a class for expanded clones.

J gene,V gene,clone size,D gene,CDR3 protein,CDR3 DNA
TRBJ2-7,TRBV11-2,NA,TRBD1,CASSGTDRGNYF,TGTGCCAGCAGCGGGACCGACAGGGGGAATTACTTC
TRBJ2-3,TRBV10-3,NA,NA,CAISRDGGGTDTQYF,TGTGCCATCAGCCGGGACGGAGGGGGCACAGATACGCAGTATTTT
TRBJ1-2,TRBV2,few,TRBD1,CASRTDRAGYTF,TGTGCCAGCAGGACCGACAGGGCGGGGTACACCTTC
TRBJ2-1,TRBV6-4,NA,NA,CASSDAQNEQFF,TGTGCCAGCAGTGACGCCCAGAATGAGCAGTTCTTC
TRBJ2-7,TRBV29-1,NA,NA,CSVPGGLHEQYF,TGCAGCGTCCCCGGGGGTTTGCACGAGCAGTACTTC
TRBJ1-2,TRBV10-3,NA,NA,CAISGSGDYGYTF,TGTGCCATCAGTGGTTCGGGGGACTATGGCTACACCTTC
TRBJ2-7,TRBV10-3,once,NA,CATSGEITGEQYF,TGTGCCACCTCCGGGGAGATCACGGGCGAGCAGTACTTC
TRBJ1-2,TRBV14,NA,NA,CASSRHQNYGYTF,TGTGCCAGCAGCCGCCACCAGAACTATGGCTACACCTTC
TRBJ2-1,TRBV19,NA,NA,CASSIIAFAPRSYNEQFF,TGTGCCAGTAGTATAATAGCCTTTGCGCCCCGCTCCTACAATGAGCAGTTCTTC
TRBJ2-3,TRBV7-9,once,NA,CASSPTGTPGSLTQYF,TGTGCCAGCAGCCCGACCGGGACACCCGGCTCGCTTACGCAGTATTTT
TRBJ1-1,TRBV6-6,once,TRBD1,CASSHRGENTEAFF,TGTGCCAGCAGTCACAGGGGGGAGAACACTGAAGCTTTCTTT
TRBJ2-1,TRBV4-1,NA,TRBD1,CASSRITGTGLPIYNEQFF,TGCGCCAGCAGCCGGATCACCGGGACAGGACTCCCTATCTACAATGAGCAGTTCTTC
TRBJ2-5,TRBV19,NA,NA,CASSWGRQETQYF,TGTGCCAGTAGCTGGGGGAGGCAAGAGACCCAGTACTTC
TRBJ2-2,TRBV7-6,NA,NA,CASSPRDMNTGELFF,TGTGCCAGCAGCCCCCGGGACATGAACACCGGGGAGCTGTTTTTT
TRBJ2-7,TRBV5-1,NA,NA,CASSLGEGYEQYF,TGCGCCAGCAGCTTGGGAGAGGGTTACGAGCAGTACTTC
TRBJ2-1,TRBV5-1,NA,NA,CASSLGGRYEQFF,TGCGCCAGCAGCCTGGGGGGCCGATATGAGCAGTTCTTC
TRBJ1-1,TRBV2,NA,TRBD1,CASSYDRDTEAFF,TGTGCCAGCAGCTACGACAGGGACACTGAAGCTTTCTTT
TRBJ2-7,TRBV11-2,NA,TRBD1,CASRRTGGEQYF,TGTGCCAGCAGGCGGACAGGGGGCGAGCAGTACTTC
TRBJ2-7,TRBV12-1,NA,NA,CASSFDTSAYEQYF,TGTGCCAGCAGCTTTGACACAAGCGCCTACGAGCAGTACTTC
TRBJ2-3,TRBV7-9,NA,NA,CASSFGLGGTDTQYF,TGTGCCAGCAGCTTTGGGCTGGGAGGCACAGATACGCAGTATTTT
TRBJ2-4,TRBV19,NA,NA,CASSIGLRDIQYF,TGTGCCAGTAGTATTGGGCTGCGGGACATTCAGTACTTC
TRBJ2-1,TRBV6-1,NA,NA,CASAGLYNEQFF,TGTGCCAGCGCGGGTCTCTACAATGAGCAGTTCTTC
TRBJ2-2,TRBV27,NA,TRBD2,CASSLSAAGASDGELFF,TGTGCCAGCAGTTTATCGGCCGCGGGAGCCTCCGACGGGGAGCTGTTTTTT
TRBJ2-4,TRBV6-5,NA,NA,CASSYTGIQYF,TGTGCCAGCAGTTACACGGGCATTCAGTACTTC
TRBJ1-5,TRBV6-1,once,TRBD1,CASSEGTGDNQPQHF,TGTGCCAGCAGTGAAGGGACAGGGGACAATCAGCCCCAGCATTTT
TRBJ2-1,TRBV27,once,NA,CASSTRTTYNEQFF,TGTGCCAGCAGTACACGAACTACCTACAATGAGCAGTTCTTC
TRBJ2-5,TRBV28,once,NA,CASSPPPGQRRPKETQYF,TGTGCCAGCAGTCCACCCCCCGGACAGAGAAGACCCAAAGAGACCCAGTACTTC
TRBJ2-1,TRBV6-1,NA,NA,CASAWTVYNEQFF,TGTGCCAGCGCCTGGACAGTCTACAATGAGCAGTTCTTC
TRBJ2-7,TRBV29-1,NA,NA,CSVGAGEQYF,TGCAGCGTTGGGGCCGGCGAGCAGTACTTC
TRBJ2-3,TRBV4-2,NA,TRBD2,CASRASGASTDTQYF,TGTGCCAGCAGGGCTAGCGGCGCTAGCACAGATACGCAGTATTTT
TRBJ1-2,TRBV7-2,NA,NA,CASRARDTINYGYTF,TGTGCCAGCAGAGCCCGGGACACCATTAACTATGGCTACACCTTC
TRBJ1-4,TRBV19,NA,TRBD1,CASSQETGGEKLFF,TGTGCCAGTAGTCAAGAGACAGGGGGAGAAAAACTGTTTTTT
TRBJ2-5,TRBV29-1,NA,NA,CSGLPRVGAETQYF,TGCAGCGGGCTACCCAGGGTAGGGGCAGAGACCCAGTACTTC
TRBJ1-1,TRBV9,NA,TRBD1,CASSVGQGNTEAFF,TGTGCCAGCAGCGTAGGACAGGGCAACACTGAAGCTTTCTTT
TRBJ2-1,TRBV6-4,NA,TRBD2,CASSQTSEGYNEQFF,TGTGCCAGCAGCCAGACTAGCGAGGGCTACAATGAGCAGTTCTTC
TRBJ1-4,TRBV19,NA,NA,CASGTPWGGGEKLFF,TGTGCCAGTGGAACGCCGTGGGGAGGAGGTGAAAAACTGTTTTTT
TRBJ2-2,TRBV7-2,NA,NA,CASSLSGGVTGELFF,TGTGCCAGCAGCTTAAGTGGCGGCGTCACCGGGGAGCTGTTTTTT
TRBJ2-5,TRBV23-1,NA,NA,CASISRRGTARQETQYF,TGCGCCAGCATCTCTCGTCGCGGGACGGCGCGCCAAGAGACCCAGTACTTC
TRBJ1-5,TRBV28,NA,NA,CASSLVGQHNQPQHF,TGTGCCAGCAGTTTAGTTGGACAGCACAATCAGCCCCAGCATTTT
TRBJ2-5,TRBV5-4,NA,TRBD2,CASSRVGGTEETQYF,TGTGCCAGCAGCCGCGTGGGAGGGACTGAAGAGACCCAGTACTTC
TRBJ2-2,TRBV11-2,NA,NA,CASSLNSGELFF,TGTGCCAGCAGCTTAAACAGCGGGGAGCTGTTTTTT
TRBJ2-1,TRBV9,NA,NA,CASSVGLLNEQFF,TGTGCCAGCAGCGTAGGTCTCCTCAATGAGCAGTTCTTC
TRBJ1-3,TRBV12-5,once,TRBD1,CASGFKPGGLFPAQTGNTIYF,TGTGCTAGTGGTTTCAAACCAGGGGGATTATTTCCAGCGCAGACAGGAAACACCATATATTTT
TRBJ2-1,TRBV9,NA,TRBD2,CASTPGLAAYNEQFF,TGTGCCAGCACCCCGGGACTAGCGGCTTACAATGAGCAGTTCTTC
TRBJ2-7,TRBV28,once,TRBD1,CASSLGQGGIYEQYF,TGTGCCAGCAGTCTCGGACAGGGGGGAATCTACGAGCAGTACTTC
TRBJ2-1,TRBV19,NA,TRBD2,CASAGTSGIYNEQFF,TGTGCCAGTGCCGGGACTAGCGGGATTTACAATGAGCAGTTCTTC
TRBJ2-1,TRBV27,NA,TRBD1,CASSLVWDRGRVDEQFF,TGTGCCAGCAGTTTAGTTTGGGACAGGGGGCGCGTGGATGAGCAGTTCTTC
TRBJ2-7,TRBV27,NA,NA,CASSSGGQTYEQYF,TGTGCCAGCAGTTCCGGAGGTCAGACTTACGAGCAGTACTTC
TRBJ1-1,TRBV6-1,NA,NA,CASSAPPQGINTEAFF,TGTGCCAGCAGTGCCCCTCCACAGGGAATCAACACTGAAGCTTTCTTT
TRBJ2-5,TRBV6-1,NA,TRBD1,CASDGTGAGETQYF,TGTGCCAGCGACGGGACAGGGGCCGGGGAGACCCAGTACTTC